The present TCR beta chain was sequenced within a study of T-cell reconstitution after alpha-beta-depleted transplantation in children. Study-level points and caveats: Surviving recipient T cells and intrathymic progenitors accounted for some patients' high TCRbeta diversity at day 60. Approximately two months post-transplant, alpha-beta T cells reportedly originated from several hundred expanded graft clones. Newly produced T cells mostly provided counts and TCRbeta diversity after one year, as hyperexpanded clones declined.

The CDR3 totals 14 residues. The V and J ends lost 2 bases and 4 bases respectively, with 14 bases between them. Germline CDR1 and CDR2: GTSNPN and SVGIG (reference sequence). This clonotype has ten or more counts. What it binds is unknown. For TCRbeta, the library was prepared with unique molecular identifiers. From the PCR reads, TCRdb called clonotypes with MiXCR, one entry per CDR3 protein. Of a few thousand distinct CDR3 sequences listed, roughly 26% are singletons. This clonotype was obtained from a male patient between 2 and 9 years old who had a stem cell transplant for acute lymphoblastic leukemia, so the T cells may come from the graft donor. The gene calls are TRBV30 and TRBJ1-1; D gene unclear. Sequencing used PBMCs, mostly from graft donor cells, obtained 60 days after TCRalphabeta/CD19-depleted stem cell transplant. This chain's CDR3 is CAWSSLTPGTEAFF. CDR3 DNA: TGTGCCTGGAGTTCGCTGACCCCGGGCACTGAAGCTTTCTTT.